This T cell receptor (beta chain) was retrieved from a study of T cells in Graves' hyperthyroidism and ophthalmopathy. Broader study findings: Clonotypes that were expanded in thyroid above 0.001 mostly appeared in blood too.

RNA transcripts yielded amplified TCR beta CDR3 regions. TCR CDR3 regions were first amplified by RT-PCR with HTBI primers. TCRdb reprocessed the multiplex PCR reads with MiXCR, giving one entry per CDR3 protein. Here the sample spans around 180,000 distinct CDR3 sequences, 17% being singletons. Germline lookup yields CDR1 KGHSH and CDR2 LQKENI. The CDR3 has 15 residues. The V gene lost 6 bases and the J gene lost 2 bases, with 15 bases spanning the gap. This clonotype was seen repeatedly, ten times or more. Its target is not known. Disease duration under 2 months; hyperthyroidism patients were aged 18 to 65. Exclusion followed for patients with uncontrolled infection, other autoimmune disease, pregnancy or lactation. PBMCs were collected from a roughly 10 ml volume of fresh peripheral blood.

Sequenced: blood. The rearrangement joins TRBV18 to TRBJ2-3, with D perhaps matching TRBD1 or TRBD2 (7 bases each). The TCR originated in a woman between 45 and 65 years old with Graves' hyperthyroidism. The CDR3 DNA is TGTGCCAGCTCCCCAGCGGGACAGATCACAGATACGCAGTATTTT. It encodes CASSPAGQITDTQYF.